Sequencing of this T cell receptor (beta chain) was carried out in a study of regulatory T cells in long-lasting Graves disease (dated by TCRdb to about 2021). Notes on the research overall: Persistent Graves' disease was defined as antithyroid drug treatment for over 5 years with persistently positive TSH receptor autoantibodies. In the clinical cohort, patients with persistent Graves' disease had used antithyroid drugs for an average of about 9.3 years. The study was conducted in China and was registered as a clinical trial. A total of roughly 35 samples were covered by TCR sequencing, comprising roughly 13 persistent and around 20 newly diagnosed Graves' disease patients. This study used TCR sequencing and RNA sequencing of peripheral blood to compare persistent Graves' disease patients against newly diagnosed Graves' disease patients.

Including both end residues, the CDR3 is 15 amino acids long. Here the CDR3 DNA is all that survives: 45 bases in frame from base 1. The germline V gene (reference sequence) gives CDR1 as DFQATT and CDR2 as SNEGSKA. V gives up 4 bases and J gives up 2 bases, and the segment between their germline ends measures 18 bases. The protocol used for the library was multiplex PCR. The sequencer was an Illumina HiSeq 4000. To build TCR beta libraries, CDR3 regions were amplified by Arm-PCR using iRepertoire HTBI primers. Gel purification was performed on PCR products prior to sequencing. Regarding the original processing steps: Across samples, 55 to 80 TRBV and 15 or so TRBJ segments were identified and used for gene usage analysis of CDR3 amino acid clonotypes. Filtered high-quality paired reads were merged into contigs using COPE and FqMerger. BLAST was used to align contigs to the IMGT TRBV, TRBD and TRBJ reference genes, and CDR3 was defined following IMGT. Any clonotype with a frequency above 0.1% was counted as a highly expanded clone. Shannon entropy served as the measure of repertoire diversity, while the Gini coefficient captured V-J evenness. A clonotype found in more than one individual was treated as public. TCRdb ran its own pipeline on the public reads, namely fastp trimming at Q25 and MiXCR clone calling, and kept in-frame beta chains. CDR3 protein duplicates are merged, each entry listing the most common genes and DNA. Clone size and V and J calls follow TCRdb, not the original study. The sample table contains about 470,000 distinct CDR3 sequences; only one count was recorded for approximately 21% of them. The ten largest clones capture about 7% of the sample.

The paper as a whole reports these results and caveats: Persistent Graves' disease patients showed lower TCR Shannon entropy and fewer highly expanded clones than newly diagnosed patients, suggesting clonal expansion. Patients with persistent disease shared more public clonotypes (around 2,700) than newly diagnosed patients did (more than 900). Peripheral blood alone was examined, since thyroid tissue, which constituted the primary lesion, could not be accessed. Persistent disease showed preferential use of TRBV28, TRBJ1-2 and TRBJ2-5, whereas newly diagnosed disease favored TRBV20-1 and TRBJ2-1. The small sample size was acknowledged by the authors as a limitation that may reduce accuracy. Sequencing and analysis were limited to the TCR beta chain.

The time point label of this sample denotes: persistent/refractory GD, antithyroid drugs over 5 years with positive TRAb. RNA was extracted from PBMCs in TRIzol for both TCR sequencing and RNA sequencing. Graves' disease was diagnosed according to American Thyroid Association guidelines. Recruitment of patients was carried out at an endocrinology department in Xi'an, China. From each patient, 7.5 to 9.5 milliliters of peripheral blood was collected into an EDTA anticoagulant tube. Ficoll Paque Plus density gradient separation was used to isolate PBMCs, and no additional T cell sorting was done. An Agilent 2100 Bioanalyzer and agarose gel were used to check RNA quality, while a NanoDrop 2000 measured RNA concentration. A note on this clonotype: Its antigen is unknown. Being one base from a much bigger clone, this may be a read error. The CDR3 does not close with the conserved phenylalanine or tryptophan, likely indicating a read error.

This sample comprised peripheral blood mononuclear cells (PBMCs), obtained when the disease was refractory, from a patient treated with antithyroid drugs. The source is a female donor with Graves disease. The rearrangement combines TRBV20-1 with TRBJ2-7, with TRBD1 as a weak D call on 6 bases. The DNA sequence is given as TGCAGTGCTAAGCCGCCCGTTGGGACACCCTACGAGCAGTACTCC. Its product reads: CSAKPPVGTPYEQYS.